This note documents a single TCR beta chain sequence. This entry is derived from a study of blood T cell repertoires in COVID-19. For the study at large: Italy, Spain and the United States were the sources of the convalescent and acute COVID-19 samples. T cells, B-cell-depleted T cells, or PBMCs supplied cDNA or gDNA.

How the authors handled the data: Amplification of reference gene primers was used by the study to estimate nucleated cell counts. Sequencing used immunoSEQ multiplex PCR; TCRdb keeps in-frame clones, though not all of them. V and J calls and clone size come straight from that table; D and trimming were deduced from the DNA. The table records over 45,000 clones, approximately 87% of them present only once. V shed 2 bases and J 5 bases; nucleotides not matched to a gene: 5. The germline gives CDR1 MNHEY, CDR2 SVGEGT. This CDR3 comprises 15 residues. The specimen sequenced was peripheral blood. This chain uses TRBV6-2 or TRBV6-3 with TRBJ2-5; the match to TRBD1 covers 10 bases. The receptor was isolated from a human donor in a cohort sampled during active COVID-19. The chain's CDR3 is CASSYRTGGVETQYF. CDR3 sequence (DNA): TGTGCCAGCAGTTACCGGACAGGGGGTGTGGAGACCCAGTACTTC.